Below are 15 T cell receptor beta chains sequenced from a single sample in a study of blood T cell repertoires in COVID-19. Here immunoSEQ multiplex PCR was the method, and the copy in TCRdb shows in-frame clones only, minus some. The data contain 110,000 or so clones, 84% of them singletons. The sample consisted of peripheral blood. The receptors stem from a woman at least 80 years old with active or convalescent COVID-19.

The chain joins TRBV19 to TRBJ2-1; TRBD2 matches at 13 bases. The V and J ends lost 6 bases and 0 bases, in that order; junction bases with no gene match: 14. Germline V CDR1 and CDR2: LNHDA, SQIVND (reference sequence). The CDR3 is 20 amino acids. The CDR3 here is CASRWGTWTSGSPSYNEQFF. The CDR3 DNA follows: TGTGCCAGTAGGTGGGGAACCTGGACTAGCGGGAGCCCCTCCTACAATGAGCAGTTCTTC.

This chain uses TRBV4-1 with TRBJ2-7; 7 nucleotides match TRBD2. Germline V lookup: CDR1 MGHRA, CDR2 YSYEKL. The CDR3 consists of 15 residues. Trimming at V came to 0 bases and at J to 3 bases, leaving 5 bases not matched to a gene. CDR3 amino acids: CASSQDMRGSYEQYF. CDR3 in DNA: TGCGCCAGCAGCCAAGATATGCGCGGGAGCTACGAGCAGTACTTC.

This clone has only one observation. The gene calls are TRBV28 and TRBJ1-2, with 7 bases that match TRBD1. CDR1 is MDHEN, CDR2 SYDVKM, per germline. V was clipped by 2 bases and J by 3 bases; unmatched bases: 12. This CDR3 has 17 amino acids. The CDR3 here is CASSLLGTALLYYGYTF. The CDR3 DNA sequence: TGTGCCAGCAGTTTACTAGGGACAGCTTTATTATACTATGGCTACACCTTC.

The rearrangement joins TRBV5-1 to TRBJ1-2; TRBD1 aligns across 8 bases. The CDR3 runs to 13 residues. Germline CDR1 reads SGHRS; CDR2 reads YFSETQ. The junction had 4 bases not matched to a gene; V was cut back by 1 base and J by 8 bases. The CDR3 reads CASSLQQGGGYTF. CDR3 coding DNA: TGCGCCAGCAGCTTGCAACAGGGGGGCGGCTACACCTTC.

This chain connects TRBV28 to TRBJ2-1; possible D gene TRBD2, 6 bases. The CDR3 spans 12 residues. In germline, CDR1 is MDHEN, CDR2 SYDVKM. Trimming pared 3 bases from V and 9 bases from J, leaving 9 bases between. CDR3 sequence reads: CASSFGGAEQFF. The CDR3, as DNA: TGTGCCAGCAGTTTCGGGGGAGCTGAGCAGTTCTTC.

This clone turned up a few times. The chain links TRBV6-6 to TRBJ2-2; 8 bases are shared with TRBD2. The ends lost 0 bases at V and 5 bases at J; junction bases unmatched: 5. The CDR3 consists of 16 residues. Germline CDR1 is MNHNY and CDR2 is SVGAGI (reference sequence). The CDR3 DNA reads TGTGCCAGCAGTTACTCGAACAGCGGGAGAACCGGGGAGCTGTTTTTT. Residues: CASSYSNSGRTGELFF.

In its sample, this clone was seen a few times. The V gene is TRBV30, the J gene TRBJ2-7, with unresolved D. Germline V gene lookup returns CDR1 GTSNPN and CDR2 SVGIG (reference sequence). V was cut by 1 base and J by 2 bases, with 6 bases left in between. The CDR3 extends over 12 amino acids. CDR3 nucleotide sequence: TGTGCCTGGAGTGGGAGCACCTACGAGCAGTACTTC. Its protein product is CAWSGSTYEQYF.

J is TRBJ2-7 and V is TRBV24-1; 8 positions agree with TRBD2. This CDR3 has 14 residues. Per the germline V gene, CDR1 is KGHDR and CDR2 is SFDVKD. V shed 4 bases, J shed 3 bases, and the junction held 4 bases outside the gene matches. CDR3 in DNA: TGTGCCACCAGTGAAACCGGGACTAGCTACGAGCAGTACTTC. Its translation is CATSETGTSYEQYF.

The rearrangement links TRBV5-1 to TRBJ2-7; 8 bases line up with TRBD1. Germline V lookup: CDR1 SGHRS, CDR2 YFSETQ. Trimming removed 0 bases from V and 4 bases from J; junction bases left unmatched: 6. The CDR3 runs to 15 residues. The CDR3 reads CASSLAQGALYEQYF. The CDR3 DNA reads TGCGCCAGCAGCTTGGCCCAGGGGGCGCTTTACGAGCAGTACTTC. Drawing the rest from reference TRBV5-1 and TRBJ2-7, the complete variable domain is KAGVTQTPRYLIKTRGQQVTLSCSPISGHRSVSWYQQTPGQGLQFLFEYFSETQRNKGNFPGRFSGRQFSNSRSEMNVSTLELGDSALYLCASSLAQGALYEQYFGPGTRLTVT.

The rearrangement links TRBV6-1 to TRBJ2-1; 7 bases are shared with TRBD1. This CDR3 is 16 amino acids long. Unmatched junction bases numbered 7, after V lost 3 bases and J lost 2 bases. Germline CDR1 reads MNHNS; CDR2 reads SASEGT. CDR3 nucleotides: TGTGCCAGCAGTGATTTGACAGGGTCAGCCTACAATGAGCAGTTCTTC. Translation: CASSDLTGSAYNEQFF.

The chain joins TRBV7-6 to TRBJ1-2; 9 nucleotides align to TRBD1. The germline V gene has CDR1 SGHVS and CDR2 FNYEAQ. The CDR3 loop spans 17 amino acids. V lost 5 bases and J lost 4; bases outside the gene matches: 14. The CDR3 is CASSLSATGGDSYGYTF. In nucleotides, the CDR3 is TGTGCCAGCAGCCTATCGGCGACAGGGGGAGATAGCTATGGCTACACCTTC.

As to this clone: The junction does not match germline at one end; this may be a read error. The chain links TRBV7-9 to TRBJ1-2, with 9 nucleotides matching TRBD1. The CDR3 runs to 17 residues. From germline, CDR1 is SEHNR and CDR2 FQNEAQ (reference sequence). This CDR3 reads CASILPLYSDRGYGYTF. Written as DNA, the CDR3 is TGTGCCAGCATCTTACCCCTCTATTCGGACAGGGGTTATGGCTACACCTTC.

V usage is TRBV19 and J usage is TRBJ1-5, with 12 positions matching TRBD1. Germline values: CDR1 LNHDA, CDR2 SQIVND (reference sequence). There are 16 residues in the CDR3. V was pared by 3 bases and J by 5 bases, with 5 bases of the junction left unmatched. CDR3: CASSIRDRGRDQPQHF. DNA of the CDR3: TGTGCCAGTAGTATCCGGGACAGGGGGCGTGATCAGCCCCAGCATTTT.

The CDR3 bases are TGCGCCAGCAGCGCCACAGGGTTAGTATCCTACGAGCAGTACTTC. As protein: CASSATGLVSYEQYF. J is TRBJ2-7 and V is TRBV5-1; tentatively, D is TRBD1 (6 bases). CDR3 length: 15 residues. Trimming removed 4 bases from V and 1 base from J, with 15 bases in between. The germline V gene encodes CDR1 SGHRS and CDR2 YFSETQ.

This chain connects TRBV28 to TRBJ1-5; 8 bases line up with TRBD1. V shed 5 bases and J 0 bases; nucleotides not matched to a gene: 3. Germline V lookup: CDR1 MDHEN, CDR2 SYDVKM. CDR3 length equals 15 residues. Here the CDR3 reads CASSTGQGSNQPQHF. For the CDR3, the DNA is TGTGCCAGCAGTACCGGACAGGGTAGCAATCAGCCCCAGCATTTT.